The 27 T cell receptor beta chains listed next were all sequenced from one sample in a study of CD8 T cells in ankylosing spondylitis. TCRdb independently ran MiXCR on the 5' RACE reads; one entry per CDR3 protein. The sample gives about 250,000 distinct CDR3 sequences, about 30% of which show up once; approximately 4.4% is in the top ten. The sequenced sample consisted of blood, either unsorted or a sorted T cell fraction (not recorded which). The receptors were gathered from a male donor with ankylosing spondylitis or in good health (not recorded which).

The V and J genes are TRBV4-1 and TRBJ2-2, with D perhaps matching TRBD1 (6 bases). V dropped 0 bases and J dropped 7 bases, with 18 bases sitting between them. This CDR3 is built from 17 residues. Germline V gene data show CDR1 as MGHRA and CDR2 as YSYEKL. The CDR3 DNA reads as TGCGCCAGCAGCCAAGATCGGTATCAGGGGCTCTACGGGGAGCTGTTTTTT. Its translation: CASSQDRYQGLYGELFF.

The chain is built from TRBV7-2 and TRBJ2-7, with D possibly TRBD2 on 6 matching bases. The V gene's germline CDR1 is SGHTA and CDR2 FQGNSA. The CDR3 has 14 residues. V was clipped by 0 bases and J by 2 bases, with 8 bases between them. CDR3 nucleotides: TGTGCCAGCAGCTTAGCTAGCGGAACCTACGAGCAGTACTTC. Translated: CASSLASGTYEQYF.

The chain has TRBV29-1 and TRBJ2-1; D remains unclear. Germline V CDR1 and CDR2: SQVTM, ANQGSEA. This CDR3 is built from 12 residues. The germline V and J ends were trimmed by 2 bases and 6 bases, with 8 bases remaining between them. CDR3 sequence reads: CSVEFVPNEQFF. Here the CDR3 DNA reads TGCAGCGTTGAATTTGTTCCCAATGAGCAGTTCTTC.

This clonotype has more than one count but fewer than ten. The V gene is TRBV5-6, the J gene TRBJ1-1, with 9 positions matching TRBD1. Trimming at V came to 1 base and at J to 5 bases, leaving 3 bases not matched to a gene. The CDR3 consists of 14 residues. The germline V gene has CDR1 SGHDT and CDR2 YYEEEE. The CDR3 sequence is CASSLIQGATEAFF. CDR3 DNA sequence: TGTGCCAGCAGCTTGATACAGGGGGCTACTGAAGCTTTCTTT.

This clonotype was detected ten times or more. Here the CDR3 DNA reads TGCAGCGTTGAAGGCCTATCCTACAATGAGCAGTTCTTC. Translation: CSVEGLSYNEQFF. The chain combines TRBV29-1 with TRBJ2-1, with unresolved D. Germline V gives CDR1 SQVTM, CDR2 ANQGSEA. V gave up 1 base and J gave up 1 base, with 5 bases separating them. This CDR3 is 13 amino acids long.

A single count supports this clonotype. This sequence joins TRBV10-3 and TRBJ2-3, with TRBD2 matching over 12 bases. Losses at the gene ends were 4 bases for V and 2 bases for J; bases not matched to a gene: 4. The CDR3 has 16 amino acids. Germline V CDR1 and CDR2: ENHRY, SYGVKD. In DNA, the CDR3 is TGTGCCATCAGTGCCACTAGCGGGGGGAACACAGATACGCAGTATTTT. It specifies CAISATSGGNTDTQYF.

The V and J genes are TRBV27 and TRBJ1-5; TRBD1 agrees at 11 bases. The CDR3 sequence is 15 residues long. V gave up 5 bases and J gave up 4 bases; unmatched junction bases: 4. CDR1 MNHEY and CDR2 SMNVEV come from the germline V gene (reference sequence). The CDR3 region is CASSRGTGGNQPQHF. The DNA for the CDR3 is TGTGCCAGCAGTCGCGGGACAGGGGGTAATCAGCCCCAGCATTTT.

This clonotype was counted a few times. V usage is TRBV20-1 and J usage is TRBJ2-1; 7 nucleotides align to TRBD1. The J segment lost 0 bases and the V segment lost 1 base, leaving 6 bases of the junction unmatched. The CDR3 is made up of 16 amino acids. Germline values: CDR1 DFQATT, CDR2 SNEGSKA (reference sequence). CDR3 in amino acids: CSARGQGLNSYNEQFF. In DNA form, the CDR3 reads TGCAGTGCTAGAGGACAGGGTCTCAACTCCTACAATGAGCAGTTCTTC.

There are a few counts of this clonotype. This chain joins TRBV5-1 and TRBJ2-1, with D tentatively TRBD1 (6 bases). The V end was cut by 4 bases, the J end by 10 bases, with 21 bases between. CDR3 length: 15 amino acids. Per germline, CDR1 SGHRS and CDR2 YFSETQ. CDR3 loop: CASSGLGALRGEQFF. CDR3 DNA sequence: TGCGCCAGCAGCGGGCTGGGGGCCCTCAGGGGAGAGCAGTTCTTC.

The rearrangement joins TRBV27 to TRBJ2-3; TRBD2 aligns across 9 bases. After removal of 7 bases from V and 2 bases from J, the junction contained 10 bases not matched to a gene. Germline V lookup: CDR1 MNHEY, CDR2 SMNVEV (reference sequence). This CDR3 region has 16 residues. CDR3 residues: CASTPSSGVVTDTQYF. CDR3 sequence (DNA): TGTGCCAGCACTCCGTCTAGCGGGGTGGTCACAGATACGCAGTATTTT.

This clonotype showed up many times. The chain recombines TRBV10-3 with TRBJ2-1; the D gene is possibly TRBD2 (5 bases). The V gene's germline CDR1 is ENHRY and CDR2 SYGVKD. The CDR3 loop spans 13 amino acids. Trimming cost V 2 bases and J 5 bases, with 7 bases left between them. This chain's CDR3 is CAISEGLDNEQFF. CDR3 nucleotide sequence: TGTGCCATCAGTGAGGGACTCGACAATGAGCAGTTCTTC.

The chain couples TRBV5-5 to TRBJ2-3; 8 nucleotides agree with TRBD1. V shed 3 bases and J 4 bases; nucleotides not matched to a gene: 10. Germline V gene sequence: CDR1 SGHKS, CDR2 YYEKEE (reference sequence). This CDR3 spans 16 amino acids. The CDR3 nucleotides are TGTGCCAGCAGCTCCGCTTCAGGGGGCGTATCAGATACGCAGTATTTT. It codes for CASSSASGGVSDTQYF. The variable domain in full, completed from reference TRBV5-5 and TRBJ2-3, reads DAGVTQSPTHLIKTRGQQVTLRCSPISGHKSVSWYQQVLGQGPQFIFQYYEKEERGRGNFPDRFSARQFPNYSSELNVNALLLGDSALYLCASSSASGGVSDTQYFGPGTRLTVL.

The sample holds a few counts of this clonotype. The chain recombines TRBV12-3 or TRBV12-4 with TRBJ2-1, with 10 bases aligning to TRBD2. The CDR3 length is 15 residues. With V trimmed by 5 bases and J by 9 bases, 10 bases remained unmatched. In nucleotides, the CDR3 is TGTGCCAGCAGTCCCGGGACTAGCGTACGACTTGAGCAGTTCTTC. The encoded protein is CASSPGTSVRLEQFF.

V and J are TRBV20-1 and TRBJ2-4, with D unclear. Trimming left V 6 bases short and J 6 bases short, with 12 bases between. Germline V gene lookup returns CDR1 DFQATT and CDR2 SNEGSKA (reference sequence). CDR3 size: 12 residues. The CDR3 protein is CSAQGKTNIQYF. In nucleotides, the CDR3 is TGCAGTGCCCAAGGGAAAACAAACATTCAGTACTTC.

This clonotype was seen more than once but under ten times. The rearrangement joins TRBV29-1 to TRBJ1-5; 8 bases line up with TRBD1. V shed 5 bases and J 0 bases; nucleotides not matched to a gene: 6. CDR3 length: 15 residues. Germline CDR1 reads SQVTM; CDR2 reads ANQGSEA. The CDR3 here is CSVRQTGGSNQPQHF. The DNA for the CDR3 is TGCAGCGTTCGCCAAACAGGGGGTAGCAATCAGCCCCAGCATTTT.

This chain uses TRBV12-3 or TRBV12-4 with TRBJ1-3; D uncertain. There are 14 residues in the CDR3. The V end lost 6 bases, the J end lost 0 bases, and 9 bases lay between the germline ends. CDR3 DNA sequence: TGTGCCAGCAGCCCCGGGAGCTCTGGAAACACCATATATTTT. Translation gives CASSPGSSGNTIYF.

In its sample, this clonotype was seen a few times. This chain uses TRBV20-1 with TRBJ2-1; D uncertain. Trimming shortened V by 3 bases and J by 5 bases, and 11 bases separated the two germline ends. Germline lookup yields CDR1 DFQATT and CDR2 SNEGSKA (reference sequence). The CDR3 is 13 amino acids. The chain's CDR3 is CSASSTHDNEQFF. CDR3 nucleotides: TGCAGTGCTAGCTCGACCCATGACAATGAGCAGTTCTTC.

The V and J genes are TRBV2 and TRBJ2-4, with 10 bases that match TRBD2. The germline V gene encodes CDR1 SNHLY and CDR2 FYNNEI. The CDR3 extends over 15 amino acids. V trimming: 6 bases; J trimming: 5 bases; junction bases outside the gene matches: 7. For the CDR3, the DNA is TGTGCCAGCAGGCGGAGCGGGGGGGCCGAAAACATTCAGTACTTC. This encodes CASRRSGGAENIQYF.

This sequence joins TRBV7-9 and TRBJ2-2; 8 bases match TRBD1. The V and J ends lost 5 bases and 6 bases, in that order; junction bases with no gene match: 5. CDR3 length: 14 residues. The germline V gene encodes CDR1 SEHNR and CDR2 FQNEAQ (reference sequence). DNA for the CDR3: TGTGCCAGCAGCAAGACAGGGGTTCCCGGGGAGCTGTTTTTT. Protein sequence: CASSKTGVPGELFF.

The chain recombines TRBV12-3 or TRBV12-4 with TRBJ2-2, with TRBD1 identical over 9 bases. This CDR3 contains 14 residues. V shed 4 bases, J shed 6 bases, and the junction held 3 bases outside the gene matches. CDR3 sequence: CASSWTGVAGELFF. CDR3 DNA: TGTGCCAGCAGTTGGACAGGGGTGGCCGGGGAGCTGTTTTTT.

This clonotype was counted between two and nine times. The V gene is TRBV12-3 or TRBV12-4, the J gene TRBJ2-7; 9 bases map to TRBD2. The trim removed 2 bases at V and 2 bases at J, leaving 4 bases unmatched. The CDR3 loop spans 15 amino acids. The CDR3 is CASSLSGGGAYEQYF. The CDR3 DNA follows: TGTGCCAGCAGTTTATCTGGCGGGGGGGCCTACGAGCAGTACTTC.

In this sample, this clonotype turned up a few times. The chain carries TRBV2 and TRBJ2-7; tentative D call: TRBD1 (6 bases). From germline, CDR1 is SNHLY and CDR2 FYNNEI. Between the trimmed V and J ends, which lost 5 bases and 3 bases, there was a span of 11 bases. The CDR3 runs 13 residues. For the CDR3, the DNA is TGTGCCAGCAGTCCGGGACACCTCTACGAGCAGTACTTC. It yields the protein CASSPGHLYEQYF.

This clonotype was picked up a small number of times. V is TRBV20-1 and J is TRBJ1-1; no clear D gene. Trimming removed 6 bases at V and 4 bases at J, with 27 bases between. The CDR3 runs to 17 residues. Germline V gene data show CDR1 as DFQATT and CDR2 as SNEGSKA (reference sequence). CDR3 in amino acids: CSAAVAGPDVGSTEAFF. In DNA form, the CDR3 reads TGCAGTGCAGCCGTAGCCGGGCCGGACGTCGGGAGCACTGAAGCTTTCTTT.

The chain recombines TRBV20-1 with TRBJ2-7; TRBD1 is a possible D gene (6 bases). This CDR3 is built from 14 residues. The V and J ends lost 3 bases and 4 bases respectively, with 16 bases between them. Looked up from germline, CDR1 is DFQATT and CDR2 is SNEGSKA (reference sequence). The CDR3 DNA is TGCAGTGCTAGCTCCCGGGACACCTATTACGAGCAGTACTTC. Amino acids: CSASSRDTYYEQYF.

This clonotype was detected once. This chain uses TRBV20-1 with TRBJ1-1; D gene ambiguous. The germline V gene encodes CDR1 DFQATT and CDR2 SNEGSKA (reference sequence). Trimming took 5 bases from V and 0 from J, leaving 7 bases between them. This CDR3 is built from 12 residues. This CDR3 reads CSAARMNTEAFF. The CDR3 DNA sequence: TGCAGTGCTGCAAGAATGAACACTGAAGCTTTCTTT.

This clonotype occurred a few times. The chain uses TRBV29-1 and TRBJ1-1; D gene uncertain. V gave up 5 bases and J gave up 4 bases, with 11 bases separating them. The CDR3 contains 12 residues. Per the germline V gene, CDR1 is SQVTM and CDR2 is ANQGSEA. Here the CDR3 DNA reads TGCAGCGTTACGAAGGGTACCACTGAAGCTTTCTTT. It yields the protein CSVTKGTTEAFF.

This clonotype has just a few counts. The chain couples TRBV5-1 to TRBJ1-4; possibly TRBD1 for D (5 bases). The CDR3 is 13 residues long. Between the trimmed V and J ends, which lost 0 bases and 12 bases, there was a span of 12 bases. In germline, CDR1 is SGHRS, CDR2 YFSETQ. CDR3 sequence: CASSLEGPGELFF. In nucleotides, the CDR3 is TGCGCCAGCAGCTTGGAGGGGCCAGGCGAACTGTTTTTT.